Listed below are T cell receptor beta chains from one sample, sequenced in a study of CDR3 diversity in severe acne. TCRdb reanalysed the PCR reads using MiXCR and keeps one entry per CDR3 protein. This sample has some 85,000 distinct CDR3 sequences, with 45% to 55% found just once. The sample taken for sequencing was blood. These receptors were obtained from a male donor with severe acne vulgaris. The CDR3 runs from the conserved cysteine through the conserved F or W. Fields, in order: D gene, clone size, J gene, V gene, CDR3 DNA, CDR3 protein. D genes are given only for firm matches. Clone size, where shown, is once, few, many, or a class for clones that have expanded.

D gene: -; clone size: -; J gene: TRBJ2-7; V gene: TRBV7-8; CDR3 DNA: TGTGCCAGCAGCTTACATCAGGGTAGGGACGAGCAGTACTTC; CDR3 protein: CASSLHQGRDEQYF
D gene: -; clone size: -; J gene: TRBJ1-2; V gene: TRBV25-1; CDR3 DNA: TGTGCCAGCAGTGAGACAGACTATGGCTACACCTTC; CDR3 protein: CASSETDYGYTF
D gene: -; clone size: -; J gene: TRBJ2-7; V gene: TRBV7-2; CDR3 DNA: TGTGCCAGCAGCCCGGACGTAACCTACGAGCAGTACTTC; CDR3 protein: CASSPDVTYEQYF
D gene: -; clone size: -; J gene: TRBJ1-3; V gene: TRBV10-1; CDR3 DNA: TGCGCCAGCAGTGTTGGGATCCCTGGAAACACCATATATTTT; CDR3 protein: CASSVGIPGNTIYF
D gene: TRBD2; clone size: many; J gene: TRBJ2-3; V gene: TRBV12-3/TRBV12-4; CDR3 DNA: TGTGCCAGCAGTCTTGAGGCCGGGGGGGGTCGAGATACGCAGTATTTT; CDR3 protein: CASSLEAGGGRDTQYF
D gene: -; clone size: -; J gene: TRBJ2-2; V gene: TRBV9; CDR3 DNA: TGTGCCAGCAGCGCACTATATTCGAACACCGGGGAGCTGTTTTTT; CDR3 protein: CASSALYSNTGELFF
D gene: -; clone size: many; J gene: TRBJ2-7; V gene: TRBV27; CDR3 DNA: TGTGCCAGCAGTCCAGAGTGGATGGGCTCCTACGAGCAGTACTTC; CDR3 protein: CASSPEWMGSYEQYF
D gene: -; clone size: -; J gene: TRBJ1-1; V gene: TRBV5-1; CDR3 DNA: TGCGCCAGCAGCTTGCGCAGGGCTAGTGGTGGCACTGAAGCTTTCTTT; CDR3 protein: CASSLRRASGGTEAFF
D gene: TRBD1; clone size: -; J gene: TRBJ1-1; V gene: TRBV19; CDR3 DNA: TGTGCCAGCCGAAAGACAGGGTGGACGAACACTGAAGCTTTCTTT; CDR3 protein: CASRKTGWTNTEAFF
D gene: -; clone size: -; J gene: TRBJ2-3; V gene: TRBV7-3; CDR3 DNA: TGTGCCAGCAGCTCCAGGTGGGAAACGATCCCAGATACGCAGTATTTT; CDR3 protein: CASSSRWETIPDTQYF
D gene: -; clone size: many; J gene: TRBJ2-2; V gene: TRBV7-9; CDR3 DNA: TGTGCCAGCAGCCCACCATGGGATCCCGGTTACGGGGAGCTGTTTTTT; CDR3 protein: CASSPPWDPGYGELFF
D gene: -; clone size: many; J gene: TRBJ2-1; V gene: TRBV7-6; CDR3 DNA: TGTGCCAGCAGCTTAGGATGGGCAGTAAACAATGAGCAGTTCTTC; CDR3 protein: CASSLGWAVNNEQFF
D gene: -; clone size: -; J gene: TRBJ1-1; V gene: TRBV7-3; CDR3 DNA: TGTGCCAGCAGCTCGGGAGGTGAAGCTTTCTTT; CDR3 protein: CASSSGGEAFF
D gene: -; clone size: medium-sized; J gene: TRBJ1-6; V gene: TRBV2; CDR3 DNA: TGTGCCAGCAAAATTGACTCGTCACCCCTCCACTTT; CDR3 protein: CASKIDSSPLHF
D gene: TRBD1; clone size: few; J gene: TRBJ1-2; V gene: TRBV10-3; CDR3 DNA: TGTGCCATCAGTGAGGATTTCGGACAGGTAGATAACTATGGCTACACCTTC; CDR3 protein: CAISEDFGQVDNYGYTF
D gene: -; clone size: -; J gene: TRBJ1-1; V gene: TRBV7-9; CDR3 DNA: TGTGCCAGCAGCTTGGAGGGGGAGACTGAAGCTTTCTTT; CDR3 protein: CASSLEGETEAFF
D gene: TRBD1; clone size: -; J gene: TRBJ1-2; V gene: TRBV5-6; CDR3 DNA: TGTGCCAGCAGCTTAGTTCCGGGACAGGGGTCTGGTGGCTACACCTTC; CDR3 protein: CASSLVPGQGSGGYTF
D gene: TRBD1; clone size: -; J gene: TRBJ1-2; V gene: TRBV29-1; CDR3 DNA: TGCAGCCTAGGGGACAGGGGGACCGGCTACACCTTC; CDR3 protein: CSLGDRGTGYTF
D gene: -; clone size: -; J gene: TRBJ2-7; V gene: TRBV10-1; CDR3 DNA: TGCGCCAGCAGGGGACATGCCGGGGACGAGCAGTACTTC; CDR3 protein: CASRGHAGDEQYF
D gene: -; clone size: many; J gene: TRBJ2-3; V gene: TRBV6-2/TRBV6-3; CDR3 DNA: TGTGCCAGCACCAAACCCGACATCACAGATACGCAGTATTTT; CDR3 protein: CASTKPDITDTQYF
D gene: -; clone size: -; J gene: TRBJ2-2; V gene: TRBV7-7; CDR3 DNA: TGTGCTAGCAGACGACAGGAGAACACCAGGGAGCTGCTTTTT; CDR3 protein: CASRRQENTRELLF
D gene: -; clone size: many; J gene: TRBJ1-4; V gene: TRBV5-1; CDR3 DNA: TGCGCCAGCAGTCAGACAGCAACTAATGAAAAACTGTTTTTT; CDR3 protein: CASSQTATNEKLFF
D gene: -; clone size: many; J gene: TRBJ1-6; V gene: TRBV7-3; CDR3 DNA: TGTGCCAGCAGCTCCGAGAATTCACCCCTCCACTTT; CDR3 protein: CASSSENSPLHF
D gene: -; clone size: medium-sized; J gene: TRBJ1-4; V gene: TRBV7-9; CDR3 DNA: TGTGCCAGCAGCACTGGGATGGAAAAACTGTTTTTT; CDR3 protein: CASSTGMEKLFF
D gene: -; clone size: few; J gene: TRBJ2-5; V gene: TRBV7-9; CDR3 DNA: TGTGCCAGCAGCTTATCCCCAGCACTCCGAGAGACCCAGTACTTC; CDR3 protein: CASSLSPALRETQYF
D gene: TRBD2; clone size: many; J gene: TRBJ2-1; V gene: TRBV20-1; CDR3 DNA: TGCAGTGCTAGTAGCGGGGAGGTTGGGAATGAGCAGTTCTTC; CDR3 protein: CSASSGEVGNEQFF
D gene: -; clone size: -; J gene: TRBJ2-3; V gene: TRBV11-2; CDR3 DNA: TGTGCCAGCAGCTCGCCGGGCTATACGCAGTATTTT; CDR3 protein: CASSSPGYTQYF
D gene: -; clone size: -; J gene: TRBJ2-7; V gene: TRBV11-2; CDR3 DNA: TGTGCCAGCAGTGAATTCGGAAACGAGCAGTACTTC; CDR3 protein: CASSEFGNEQYF
D gene: TRBD2; clone size: -; J gene: TRBJ2-1; V gene: TRBV5-1; CDR3 DNA: TGCGCCAGCAGCGGGGGGACTAGCGGGAGGGATGAGCAGTTCTTC; CDR3 protein: CASSGGTSGRDEQFF
D gene: TRBD2; clone size: few; J gene: TRBJ2-5; V gene: TRBV7-2; CDR3 DNA: TGTGCCAGCAGCTTAGAAGAGCGGGAGCGAGAGACCCAGTACTTC; CDR3 protein: CASSLEERERETQYF
D gene: TRBD2; clone size: -; J gene: TRBJ2-2; V gene: TRBV20-1; CDR3 DNA: TGCAGTGCTCCCGGTGGGACTAGTGGCGGGGAGCTGTTTTTT; CDR3 protein: CSAPGGTSGGELFF
D gene: TRBD1; clone size: -; J gene: TRBJ2-7; V gene: TRBV7-9; CDR3 DNA: TGTGCCAGCAGCCCTTCCGGGACAGCTACCTACGAGCAGTACTTC; CDR3 protein: CASSPSGTATYEQYF
D gene: -; clone size: few; J gene: TRBJ2-5; V gene: TRBV3-1; CDR3 DNA: TGTGCCAGCAGCCAGGGGACTCGCAGGGAGACCCAGTACTTC; CDR3 protein: CASSQGTRRETQYF
D gene: TRBD1; clone size: -; J gene: TRBJ1-2; V gene: TRBV7-8; CDR3 DNA: TGTGCCAGCAGCGCGACAGGGGGCAATGGCTACACCTTC; CDR3 protein: CASSATGGNGYTF
D gene: TRBD2; clone size: few; J gene: TRBJ2-1; V gene: TRBV2; CDR3 DNA: TGTGCCAGCAGTGAAGAGCCCGGACTAGCGGGGCCGTACAATGAGCAGTTCTTC; CDR3 protein: CASSEEPGLAGPYNEQFF
D gene: TRBD1; clone size: -; J gene: TRBJ1-5; V gene: TRBV15; CDR3 DNA: TGTGCCACCAGCAGCCCACAGGGGGCATGGGCCCAGCATTTT; CDR3 protein: CATSSPQGAWAQHF
D gene: -; clone size: -; J gene: TRBJ2-5; V gene: TRBV20-1; CDR3 DNA: TGCAGTGCTAACTTAGCGGATCAAGAGACCCAGTACTTC; CDR3 protein: CSANLADQETQYF
D gene: -; clone size: medium-sized; J gene: TRBJ2-7; V gene: TRBV29-1; CDR3 DNA: TGCAGCGCTAGAGCGGCATCGAGAGGGTCCTACGAGCAGTACTTC; CDR3 protein: CSARAASRGSYEQYF
D gene: -; clone size: -; J gene: TRBJ1-2; V gene: TRBV25-1; CDR3 DNA: TGTGCCAGCAGTGAAGGGCGGAGTGGCTACACCTTC; CDR3 protein: CASSEGRSGYTF
D gene: -; clone size: many; J gene: TRBJ2-1; V gene: TRBV11-2; CDR3 DNA: TGTGCCAGCAGCTTAGCGGTACGAGATGAGCAGTTCTTC; CDR3 protein: CASSLAVRDEQFF
D gene: -; clone size: -; J gene: TRBJ1-1; V gene: TRBV24-1; CDR3 DNA: TGTGCCAGCAATGGGGTAGCTGAAGCTTTCTTT; CDR3 protein: CASNGVAEAFF
D gene: TRBD2; clone size: -; J gene: TRBJ2-1; V gene: TRBV28; CDR3 DNA: TGTGCCAGCAACCAACGGACTAGCGGGAGTCGGCAGTTCTTC; CDR3 protein: CASNQRTSGSRQFF
D gene: -; clone size: many; J gene: TRBJ1-5; V gene: TRBV28; CDR3 DNA: TGTGCCAGCAGTGATAGCAATCAGCCCCAGCATTTT; CDR3 protein: CASSDSNQPQHF
D gene: -; clone size: -; J gene: TRBJ1-4; V gene: TRBV4-1; CDR3 DNA: TGCGCCAGCAGCCAAGTAGGAGGGCTGGATGAAAAACTGTTTTTT; CDR3 protein: CASSQVGGLDEKLFF
D gene: TRBD1; clone size: -; J gene: TRBJ2-3; V gene: TRBV20-1; CDR3 DNA: TGCAGTGCGGGGGACAGCCCGACAGGGGCCACAGATACGCAGTATTTT; CDR3 protein: CSAGDSPTGATDTQYF
D gene: -; clone size: many; J gene: TRBJ1-4; V gene: TRBV7-9; CDR3 DNA: TGTGCCAGCAGCCTAGATGGGGGGCGCGCTAGTGAAAAACTGTTTTTT; CDR3 protein: CASSLDGGRASEKLFF
D gene: TRBD2; clone size: medium-sized; J gene: TRBJ2-7; V gene: TRBV9; CDR3 DNA: TGTGCCAGCAGCGTAGGGGGACTAGCGGATTACGAGCAGTACTTC; CDR3 protein: CASSVGGLADYEQYF
D gene: -; clone size: many; J gene: TRBJ2-1; V gene: TRBV20-1; CDR3 DNA: TGCAGTGCGAGCCCTTTGGGGCGAGACGGTGAGCAGTTCTTC; CDR3 protein: CSASPLGRDGEQFF
D gene: TRBD2; clone size: many; J gene: TRBJ2-5; V gene: TRBV20-1; CDR3 DNA: TGCAGTGCCAGAGCGGGGCCACAAGAGACCCAGTACTTC; CDR3 protein: CSARAGPQETQYF
D gene: -; clone size: few; J gene: TRBJ1-4; V gene: TRBV6-1; CDR3 DNA: TGTGCCAGCAGTCGGATTGGCGAAAAACTGTTTTTT; CDR3 protein: CASSRIGEKLFF
D gene: -; clone size: few; J gene: TRBJ1-2; V gene: TRBV6-5; CDR3 DNA: TGTGCCAGCAGTTATGCCGGACAGACCGATGGCTACACCTTC; CDR3 protein: CASSYAGQTDGYTF
D gene: -; clone size: once; J gene: TRBJ2-5; V gene: TRBV2; CDR3 DNA: TGTGCCAGCAGTGATAGCGAGGGGAGAGAGACCCAGTACTTC; CDR3 protein: CASSDSEGRETQYF